The 28 T cell receptor beta chains given below trace back to one sample, sequenced in a study of blood T cell repertoires in COVID-19 (TCRdb year 2020). The library was obtained by the immunoSEQ multiplex PCR assay. TCRdb provides this immuneACCESS table in a form limited to in-frame rearrangements. Some clones are lacking; in checked studies, under half of them reflect an unresolved V gene, and why the rest are absent is not known. The sample table contains a few hundred thousand clones; only one count was recorded for about 85% of them. The top ten clones comprise approximately 12% of the sample. The specimen sequenced was peripheral blood. These receptors were obtained from a woman between 18 and 30 years old who had recovered from COVID-19.

This chain uses TRBV30 with TRBJ2-3, with TRBD2 matching 9 bases. Germline loops: CDR1 GTSNPN, CDR2 SVGIG (reference sequence). J lost 3 bases, V lost 3 bases, and 1 base had no gene match. This CDR3 is built from 13 residues. The CDR3 DNA reads TGTGCCTGGAGGACTAGCGGTACAGATACGCAGTATTTT. It codes for CAWRTSGTDTQYF.

The V call is TRBV27, the J call TRBJ1-3, with D perhaps matching TRBD1 (5 bases). Germline V gives CDR1 MNHEY, CDR2 SMNVEV (reference sequence). Trimming left V 7 bases short and J 7 bases short, with 14 bases between. This CDR3 is 13 amino acids long. As DNA, the CDR3 is TGTGCCAGCATGCCCAGGGCGGATAACACCATATATTTT. Its protein product is CASMPRADNTIYF.

The chain uses TRBV30 and TRBJ2-1; 7 nucleotides agree with TRBD2. From germline, CDR1 is GTSNPN and CDR2 SVGIG (reference sequence). The CDR3 extends over 21 amino acids. Trimming removed 3 bases from V and 5 bases from J; junction bases left unmatched: 28. Written as DNA, the CDR3 is TGTGCCTGGAGGGACCCCTACGGGGGGTGGAGACTGGGAGACGGCCACAATGAGCAGTTCTTC. Protein sequence: CAWRDPYGGWRLGDGHNEQFF.

This clone has just a few counts. The V gene is TRBV6-5, the J gene TRBJ2-3; TRBD2 is a possible D gene (5 bases). CDR1 is MNHEY and CDR2 is SVGAGI in the germline V gene. V was shortened by 0 bases and J by 2 bases, with 6 bases between the two germline ends. The CDR3 length is 14 residues. This CDR3 is CASSYSRDTDTQYF. The CDR3, as DNA: TGTGCCAGCAGTTACTCGAGGGACACAGATACGCAGTATTTT.

The chain carries TRBV13 and TRBJ2-7, with TRBD2 matching over 11 bases. CDR1 is PRHDT, CDR2 FYEKMQ, per germline (reference sequence). The trim removed 4 bases at V and 3 bases at J, leaving 2 bases unmatched. CDR3 length: 14 amino acids. DNA for the CDR3: TGTGCCAGCAGCTCGGGGACTAGCGGCTACGAGCAGTACTTC. Translation: CASSSGTSGYEQYF.

The chain employs TRBV30 and TRBJ1-2, with D perhaps TRBD1 (6 bases). The CDR3 runs 12 residues. Looked up from germline, CDR1 is GTSNPN and CDR2 is SVGIG (reference sequence). Deletions cut 3 bases from V and 4 bases from J, with 9 bases between. The CDR3 sequence is CAWRQGFYGYTF. The CDR3 bases are TGTGCCTGGAGACAGGGATTCTATGGCTACACCTTC.

V usage is TRBV21-1 and J usage is TRBJ2-1; the table's D call of TRBD2 was not tested on the DNA. TRBV21-1 is deemed a pseudogene. The CDR3 totals 16 residues. The CDR3 DNA follows: TGTGCCAGCAGCGCTCCGGGACTAGCGGTCTACAATGAGCAGTTCTTC. Translated: CASSAPGLAVYNEQFF.

The genes are TRBV25-1 and TRBJ1-5, with D perhaps TRBD1 (6 bases). In germline, CDR1 is MGHDK, CDR2 SYGVNS. The CDR3 runs to 15 residues. Deletions cut 6 bases from V and 0 bases from J, with 12 bases between. The chain's CDR3 is CASSATGVSNQPQHF. The CDR3 DNA sequence: TGTGCCAGCAGCGCGACAGGCGTTAGCAATCAGCCCCAGCATTTT.

The chain is built from TRBV28 and TRBJ1-3; D is possibly TRBD1 (5 bases). The germline V and J ends were trimmed by 3 bases and 4 bases, with 10 bases remaining between them. From germline, CDR1 is MDHEN and CDR2 SYDVKM. The CDR3 runs to 14 residues. The CDR3 DNA is TGTGCCAGCAGTTTTGGGGGGAGAGGAAACACCATATATTTT. It is translated as CASSFGGRGNTIYF.

The chain has TRBV5-4 and TRBJ1-2; TRBD1 might be the D (5 bases). Germline V lookup: CDR1 SGHNT, CDR2 YYREEE (reference sequence). Trimming cost V 0 bases and J 6 bases, with 9 bases left between them. The CDR3 length is 13 residues. The CDR3 loop is CASSLGGRDGYTF. In nucleotides, the CDR3 is TGTGCCAGCAGCTTGGGGGGGAGGGATGGCTACACCTTC. The full variable domain, its missing parts supplied by reference TRBV5-4 and TRBJ1-2, is ETGVTQSPTHLIKTRGQQVTLRCSSQSGHNTVSWYQQALGQGPQFIFQYYREEENGRGNFPPRFSGLQFPNYSSELNVNALELDDSALYLCASSLGGRDGYTFGSGTRLTVV.

The chain recombines TRBV6-2 or TRBV6-3 with TRBJ2-2, with a tentative D call TRBD2 (5 bases). Germline V gene sequence: CDR1 MNHEY, CDR2 SVGEGT. The CDR3 consists of 16 residues. Deletions cut 0 bases from V and 2 bases from J, with 10 bases between. In DNA form, the CDR3 reads TGTGCCAGCAGTTACTCGTGGAGGCTAAACACCGGGGAGCTGTTTTTT. This gives the protein CASSYSWRLNTGELFF.

On this clone itself: Other nucleotide sequences from this sample produce the same CDR3. This rearrangement joins TRBV5-6 to TRBJ2-7; D remains ambiguous. This CDR3 spans 12 amino acids. Trimming took off 1 base at V and 3 bases at J, with 5 bases between the two ends. From germline, CDR1 is SGHDT and CDR2 YYEEEE. The CDR3 coding sequence is TGTGCCAGCAGCTTGAGCGTCTACGAGCAGTACTTC. This encodes CASSLSVYEQYF. Supplemented by reference TRBV5-6 and TRBJ2-7, the full variable domain reads DAGVTQSPTHLIKTRGQQVTLRCSPKSGHDTVSWYQQALGQGPQFIFQYYEEEERQRGNFPDRFSGHQFPNYSSELNVNALLLGDSALYLCASSLSVYEQYFGPGTRLTVT.

This chain connects TRBV11-2 to TRBJ2-3; TRBD1 aligns across 7 bases. The CDR3 length is 16 residues. Per germline, CDR1 SGHAT and CDR2 FQNNGV. J gave up 2 bases and V 6 bases, and 11 bases lay outside the gene matches. The CDR3 protein is CASSSWGRGLTDTQYF. CDR3 nucleotide sequence: TGTGCCAGCAGTTCATGGGGTAGGGGGCTCACAGATACGCAGTATTTT.

J is TRBJ2-3 and V is TRBV12-3 or TRBV12-4; the D is unclear. V lost 5 bases and J lost 4, with 7 bases in between. The CDR3 totals 12 residues. CDR3 sequence reads: CASSPSADTQYF. In nucleotides, the CDR3 is TGTGCCAGCAGTCCTTCCGCAGATACGCAGTATTTT.

Remarks on this clone: Germline and junction disagree at one end, which may indicate a read error. The V gene is TRBV7-6, the J gene TRBJ2-2, with TRBD2 matching over 10 bases. The CDR3 sequence is 15 residues long. Germline loops: CDR1 SGHVS, CDR2 FNYEAQ. CDR3 sequence reads: CASSLAGANTGELFF. The CDR3, as DNA: TGTGCCAGCAGCCTAGCGGGAGCGAACACCGGGGAGCTGTTTTTT.

The J gene is TRBJ2-7, the V gene TRBV2; TRBD1 aligns across 11 bases. V trimming: 11 bases; J trimming: 0 bases; junction bases outside the gene matches: 9. Germline V gene sequence: CDR1 SNHLY, CDR2 FYNNEI. The CDR3 runs 15 residues. The CDR3 loop reads CAGDRGRTLSYEQYF. In DNA, the CDR3 is TGTGCCGGGGACAGGGGGAGGACCCTCTCCTACGAGCAGTACTTC.

The chain links TRBV27 to TRBJ1-5; no definite D call. Trimming removed 3 bases from V and 4 bases from J, with 13 bases in between. The CDR3 runs to 15 residues. Germline-derived CDR1 and CDR2 are MNHEY and SMNVEV (reference sequence). The CDR3 region is CASSFMRGGNQPQHF. The CDR3 DNA reads TGTGCCAGCAGTTTTATGCGGGGAGGAAATCAGCCCCAGCATTTT.

This clone was seen just once. J is TRBJ2-7 and V is TRBV6-5; 7 bases agree with TRBD2. The junction had 2 bases not matched to a gene; V was cut back by 2 bases and J by 4 bases. This CDR3 has 13 residues. Germline V gives CDR1 MNHEY, CDR2 SVGAGI. CDR3 amino acids: CASSYNGGYEQYF. Here the CDR3 DNA reads TGTGCCAGCAGTTACAACGGGGGGTACGAGCAGTACTTC.

The chain uses TRBV30 and TRBJ2-7; 10 nucleotides line up with TRBD1. With 3 bases clipped from V and 3 bases from J, the junction kept 2 bases outside the gene matches. Germline V gene data show CDR1 as GTSNPN and CDR2 as SVGIG (reference sequence). This CDR3 spans 13 amino acids. CDR3 sequence (DNA): TGTGCCTGGAGGGGGACAGGGGACTACGAGCAGTACTTC. It codes for CAWRGTGDYEQYF.

This rearrangement joins TRBV6-2 or TRBV6-3 to TRBJ2-5, with D possibly TRBD1 on 6 matching bases. Germline CDR1 reads MNHEY; CDR2 reads SVGEGT. This CDR3 spans 18 amino acids. The V end was cut by 2 bases, the J end by 5 bases, with 24 bases between. CDR3 nucleotide sequence: TGTGCCAGCAGTTACGGTAGATCGGGACACTTGGGTTTGGAGACCCAGTACTTC. Its translation is CASSYGRSGHLGLETQYF.

CDR3 in amino acids: CASSFVRENYNEQFF. The CDR3 DNA reads TGTGCCAGCAGCTTTGTCCGGGAGAACTACAATGAGCAGTTCTTC. The rearrangement uses TRBV13 and TRBJ2-1, with D perhaps TRBD2 (6 bases). V was cut by 3 bases and J by 3 bases, with 12 bases left in between. The CDR3 runs 15 residues. Germline V gene sequence: CDR1 PRHDT, CDR2 FYEKMQ (reference sequence). Drawing the rest from reference TRBV13 and TRBJ2-1, the complete variable domain is AAGVIQSPRHLIKEKRETATLKCYPIPRHDTVYWYQQGPGQDPQFLISFYEKMQSDKGSIPDRFSAQQFSDYHSELNMSSLELGDSALYFCASSFVRENYNEQFFGPGTRLTVL.

The chain recombines TRBV4-3 with TRBJ2-5; D ambiguous. This CDR3 spans 14 amino acids. The germline V and J ends were trimmed by 4 bases and 1 base, with 10 bases remaining between them. Germline V gene sequence: CDR1 LGHNA, CDR2 YSLEER. CDR3: CASSPSTIQETQYF. In DNA, the CDR3 is TGCGCCAGCAGCCCAAGTACTATCCAAGAGACCCAGTACTTC.

The gene calls are TRBV29-1 and TRBJ1-2; D perhaps matches TRBD1 (5 bases). Germline values: CDR1 SQVTM, CDR2 ANQGSEA. The CDR3 is made up of 11 amino acids. Trimming cost V 1 base and J 8 bases, with 8 bases left between them. CDR3 loop: CSVEGDSGYTF. CDR3 in DNA: TGCAGCGTTGAAGGAGACAGCGGCTACACCTTC.

This clone occurred a few times. This rearrangement joins TRBV7-3 to TRBJ2-1; tentatively, D is TRBD1 (5 bases). The CDR3 contains 13 residues. V was trimmed by 4 bases and J by 8 bases, leaving 12 bases between them. Germline V lookup: CDR1 SGHTA, CDR2 FQGTGA. CDR3 nucleotide sequence: TGTGCCAGCAGCTCAAACGGCAGGGATGAGCAGTTCTTC. Translated, it gives CASSSNGRDEQFF.

V is TRBV13 and J is TRBJ1-3; D may be TRBD1 (6 bases). This CDR3 is 14 amino acids long. Germline V gene data show CDR1 as PRHDT and CDR2 as FYEKMQ (reference sequence). The V and J ends lost 5 bases and 6 bases respectively, with 14 bases between them. CDR3 protein: CASSLGRGANTIYF. In nucleotides, the CDR3 is TGTGCCAGCAGCCTCGGGCGGGGGGCAAACACCATATATTTT.

The genes are TRBV7-2 and TRBJ1-3, with D unresolved. This CDR3 region has 18 residues. In germline, CDR1 is SGHTA, CDR2 FQGNSA. V lost 2 bases to trimming and J lost 0 bases, with 17 bases between them. The CDR3 here is CASSLYRRTAFSGNTIYF. The CDR3 DNA is TGTGCCAGCAGCTTATATAGGAGGACCGCATTCTCTGGAAACACCATATATTTT. The full variable domain, its missing parts supplied by reference TRBV7-2 and TRBJ1-3, is GAGVSQSPSNKVTEKGKDVELRCDPISGHTALYWYRQSLGQGLEFLIYFQGNSAPDKSGLPSDRFSAERTGGSVSTLTIQRTQQEDSAVYLCASSLYRRTAFSGNTIYFGEGSWLTVV.

The chain couples TRBV9 to TRBJ2-3; 7 bases are a match to TRBD2. Germline V lookup: CDR1 SGDLS, CDR2 YYNGEE. V dropped 2 bases and J dropped 0; count of bases not matched to a gene: 12. The CDR3 loop spans 18 amino acids. CDR3 sequence (DNA): TGTGCCAGCAGCGTCCATCACTCCACTAGCGCAAGCACAGATACGCAGTATTTT. It encodes CASSVHHSTSASTDTQYF.

V usage is TRBV4-2 and J usage is TRBJ2-7; TRBD1 aligns across 12 bases. From germline, CDR1 is LGHNA and CDR2 YNFKEQ. The CDR3 has 14 residues. V was pared by 7 bases and J by 4 bases, with 5 bases of the junction left unmatched. The CDR3 here is CASTPGQGAYEQYF. In nucleotides, the CDR3 is TGTGCCAGCACCCCGGGACAGGGGGCTTACGAGCAGTACTTC.